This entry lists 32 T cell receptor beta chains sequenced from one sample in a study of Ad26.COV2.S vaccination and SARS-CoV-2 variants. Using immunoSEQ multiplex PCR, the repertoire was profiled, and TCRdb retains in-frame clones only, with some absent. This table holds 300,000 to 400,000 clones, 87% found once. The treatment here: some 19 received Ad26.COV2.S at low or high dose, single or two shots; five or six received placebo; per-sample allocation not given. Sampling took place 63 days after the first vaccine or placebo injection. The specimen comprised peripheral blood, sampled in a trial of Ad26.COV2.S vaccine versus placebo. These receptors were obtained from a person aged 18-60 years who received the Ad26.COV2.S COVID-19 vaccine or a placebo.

CDR3 sequence reads: CASSYSRERPETQYF. The DNA for the CDR3 is TGTGCCAGCAGTTACTCGCGGGAGAGGCCAGAGACCCAGTACTTC. The chain recombines TRBV6-5 with TRBJ2-5, with 7 bases aligning to TRBD2. V lost 0 bases, J lost 4 bases, and 5 bases stayed unmatched. This CDR3 has 15 residues. In germline, CDR1 is MNHEY, CDR2 SVGAGI.

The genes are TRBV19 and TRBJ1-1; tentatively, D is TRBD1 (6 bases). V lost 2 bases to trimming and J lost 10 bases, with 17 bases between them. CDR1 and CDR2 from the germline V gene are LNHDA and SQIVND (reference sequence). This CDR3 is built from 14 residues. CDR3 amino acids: CASSILPTGLAAFF. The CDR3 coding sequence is TGTGCCAGTAGTATACTCCCGACAGGCCTGGCAGCTTTCTTT.

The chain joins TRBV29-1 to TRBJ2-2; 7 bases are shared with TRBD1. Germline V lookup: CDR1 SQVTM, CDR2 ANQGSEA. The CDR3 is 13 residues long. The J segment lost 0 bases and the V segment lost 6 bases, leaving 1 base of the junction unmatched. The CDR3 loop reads CSVGTANTGELFF. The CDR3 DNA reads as TGCAGCGTCGGGACAGCGAACACCGGGGAGCTGTTTTTT.

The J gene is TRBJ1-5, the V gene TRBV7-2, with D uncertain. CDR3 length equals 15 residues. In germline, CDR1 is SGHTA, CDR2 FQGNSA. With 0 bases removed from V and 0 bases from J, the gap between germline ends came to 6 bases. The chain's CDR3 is CASSLAGYSNQPQHF. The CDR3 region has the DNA TGTGCCAGCAGCTTAGCGGGTTATAGCAATCAGCCCCAGCATTTT.

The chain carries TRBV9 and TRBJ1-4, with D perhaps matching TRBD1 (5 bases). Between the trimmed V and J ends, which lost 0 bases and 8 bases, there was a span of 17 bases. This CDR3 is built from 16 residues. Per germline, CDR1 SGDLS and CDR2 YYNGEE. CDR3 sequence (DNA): TGTGCCAGCAGCGTAGGCGCAGGGTACAGTAAAGAAAAACTGTTTTTT. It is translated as CASSVGAGYSKEKLFF.

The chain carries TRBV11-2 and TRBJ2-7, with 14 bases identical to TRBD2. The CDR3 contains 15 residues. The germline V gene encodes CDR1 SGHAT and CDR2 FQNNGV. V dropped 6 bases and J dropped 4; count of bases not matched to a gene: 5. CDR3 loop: CASRLGTSGGYEQYF. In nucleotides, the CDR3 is TGTGCCAGCAGACTTGGGACTAGCGGGGGTTACGAGCAGTACTTC.

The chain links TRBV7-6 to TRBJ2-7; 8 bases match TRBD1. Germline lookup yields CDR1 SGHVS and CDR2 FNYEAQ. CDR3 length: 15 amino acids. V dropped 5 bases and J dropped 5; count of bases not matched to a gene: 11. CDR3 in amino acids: CASSQRTGLGDEQYF. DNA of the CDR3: TGTGCCAGCAGCCAAAGGACAGGGCTGGGGGACGAGCAGTACTTC.

The CDR3 coding sequence is TGTGCCAGCAGCCTCAGGGGTTCAGATACGCAGTATTTT. This gives the protein CASSLRGSDTQYF. V usage is TRBV14 and J usage is TRBJ2-3; maybe TRBD1 (6 bases). The CDR3 is 13 amino acids. With 4 bases removed from V and 4 bases from J, the gap between germline ends came to 9 bases. CDR1 is SGHDN and CDR2 is FVKESK in the germline V gene.

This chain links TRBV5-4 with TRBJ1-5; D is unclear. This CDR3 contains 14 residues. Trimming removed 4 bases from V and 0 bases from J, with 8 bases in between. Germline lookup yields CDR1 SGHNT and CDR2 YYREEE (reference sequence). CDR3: CASSKRPSNQPQHF. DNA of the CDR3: TGTGCCAGCAGCAAACGCCCTAGCAATCAGCCCCAGCATTTT.

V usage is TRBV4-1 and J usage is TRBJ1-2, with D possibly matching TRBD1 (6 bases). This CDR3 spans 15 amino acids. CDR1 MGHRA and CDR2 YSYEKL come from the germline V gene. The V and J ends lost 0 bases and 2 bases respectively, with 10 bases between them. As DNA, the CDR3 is TGCGCCAGCAGCCAAGATGAAGGGACAAACTATGGCTACACCTTC. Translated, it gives CASSQDEGTNYGYTF.

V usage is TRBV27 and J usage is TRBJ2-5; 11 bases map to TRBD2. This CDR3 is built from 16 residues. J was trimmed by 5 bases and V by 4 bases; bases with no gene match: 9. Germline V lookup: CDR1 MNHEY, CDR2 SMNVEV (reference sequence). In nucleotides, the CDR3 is TGTGCCAGCAGTTCGTCCCTAGCGGGGGGCGGGGAGACCCAGTACTTC. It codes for CASSSSLAGGGETQYF.

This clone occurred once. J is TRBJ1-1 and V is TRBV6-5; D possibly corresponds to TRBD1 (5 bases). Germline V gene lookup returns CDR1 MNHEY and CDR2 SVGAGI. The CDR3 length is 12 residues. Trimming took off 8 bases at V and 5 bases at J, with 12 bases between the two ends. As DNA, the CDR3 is TGTGCCAGCTACGGGGGGATGACTGAAGCTTTCTTT. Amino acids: CASYGGMTEAFF.

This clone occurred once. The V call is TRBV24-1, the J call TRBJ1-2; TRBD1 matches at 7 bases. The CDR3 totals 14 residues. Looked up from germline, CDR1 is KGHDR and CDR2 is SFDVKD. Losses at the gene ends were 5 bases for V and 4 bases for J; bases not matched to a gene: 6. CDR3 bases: TGTGCCACCAGTGGCCGACAGGGTGGCTATGGCTACACCTTC. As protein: CATSGRQGGYGYTF.

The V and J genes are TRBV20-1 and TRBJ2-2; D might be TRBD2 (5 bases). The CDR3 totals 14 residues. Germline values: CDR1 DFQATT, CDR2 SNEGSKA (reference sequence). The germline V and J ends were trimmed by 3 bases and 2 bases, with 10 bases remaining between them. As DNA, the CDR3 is TGCAGTGCTAGTGCGGGCAGCAACACCGGGGAGCTGTTTTTT. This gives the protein CSASAGSNTGELFF.

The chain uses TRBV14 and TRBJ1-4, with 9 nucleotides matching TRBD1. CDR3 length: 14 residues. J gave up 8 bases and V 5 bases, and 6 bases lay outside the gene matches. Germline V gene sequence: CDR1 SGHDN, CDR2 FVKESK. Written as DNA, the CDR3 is TGTGCCAGCAGCTATGGACAGGGGTCGGAAAAACTGTTTTTT. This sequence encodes CASSYGQGSEKLFF.

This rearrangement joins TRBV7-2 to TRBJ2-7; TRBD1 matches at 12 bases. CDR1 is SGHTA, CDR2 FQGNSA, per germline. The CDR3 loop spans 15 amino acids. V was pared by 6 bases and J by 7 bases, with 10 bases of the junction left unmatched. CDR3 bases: TGTGCCAGCAGAAGACCGGGACAGGGGGCGGTAGAGCAGTACTTC. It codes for CASRRPGQGAVEQYF.

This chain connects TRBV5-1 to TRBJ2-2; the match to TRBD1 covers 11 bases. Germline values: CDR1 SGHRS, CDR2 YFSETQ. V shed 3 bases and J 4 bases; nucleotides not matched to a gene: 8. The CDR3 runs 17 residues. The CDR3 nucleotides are TGCGCCAGCAGCTCCGAGGGACAGGGGGTAGGCACCGGGGAGCTGTTTTTT. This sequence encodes CASSSEGQGVGTGELFF. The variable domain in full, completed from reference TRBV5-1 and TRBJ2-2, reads KAGVTQTPRYLIKTRGQQVTLSCSPISGHRSVSWYQQTPGQGLQFLFEYFSETQRNKGNFPGRFSGRQFSNSRSEMNVSTLELGDSALYLCASSSEGQGVGTGELFFGEGSRLTVL.

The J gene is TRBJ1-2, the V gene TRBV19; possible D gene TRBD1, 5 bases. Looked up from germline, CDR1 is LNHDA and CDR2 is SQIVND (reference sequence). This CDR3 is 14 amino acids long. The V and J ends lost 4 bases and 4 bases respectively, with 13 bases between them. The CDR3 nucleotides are TGTGCCAGTAGTACTGGGGACGGCCTCTATGGCTACACCTTC. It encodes CASSTGDGLYGYTF.

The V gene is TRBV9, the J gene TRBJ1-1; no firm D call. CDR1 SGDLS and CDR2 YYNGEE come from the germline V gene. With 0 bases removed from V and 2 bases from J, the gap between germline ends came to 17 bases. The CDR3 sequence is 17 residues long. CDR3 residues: CASSVEGGNEYNTEAFF. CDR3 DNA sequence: TGTGCCAGCAGCGTAGAAGGAGGGAATGAGTACAACACTGAAGCTTTCTTT. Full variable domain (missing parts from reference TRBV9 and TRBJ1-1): DSGVTQTPKHLITATGQRVTLRCSPRSGDLSVYWYQQSLDQGLQFLIQYYNGEERAKGNILERFSAQQFPDLHSELNLSSLELGDSALYFCASSVEGGNEYNTEAFFGQGTRLTVV.

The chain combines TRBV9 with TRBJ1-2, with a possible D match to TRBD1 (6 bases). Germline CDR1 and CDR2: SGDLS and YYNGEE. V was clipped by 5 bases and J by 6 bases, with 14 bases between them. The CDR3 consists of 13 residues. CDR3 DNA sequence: TGTGCCAGCAGTGAGACTGGACAGAATGGCTACACCTTC. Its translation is CASSETGQNGYTF.

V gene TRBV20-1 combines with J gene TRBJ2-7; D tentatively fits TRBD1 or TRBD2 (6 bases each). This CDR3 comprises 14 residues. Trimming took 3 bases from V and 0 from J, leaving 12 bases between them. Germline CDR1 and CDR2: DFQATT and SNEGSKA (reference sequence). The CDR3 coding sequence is TGCAGTGCTAGTAGGGGGGACGTCTCCTACGAGCAGTACTTC. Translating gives CSASRGDVSYEQYF.

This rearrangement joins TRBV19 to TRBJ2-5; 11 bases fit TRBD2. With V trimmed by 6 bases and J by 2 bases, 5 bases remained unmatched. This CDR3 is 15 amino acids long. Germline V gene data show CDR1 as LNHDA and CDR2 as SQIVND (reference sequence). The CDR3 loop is CASSQLAGAQETQYF. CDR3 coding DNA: TGTGCCAGTAGCCAACTAGCGGGGGCACAAGAGACCCAGTACTTC.

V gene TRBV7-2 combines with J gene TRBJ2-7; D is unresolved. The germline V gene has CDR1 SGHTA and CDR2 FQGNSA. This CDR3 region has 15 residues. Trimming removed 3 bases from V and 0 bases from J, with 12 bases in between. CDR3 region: CASSFSDWSSYEQYF. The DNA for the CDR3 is TGTGCCAGCAGCTTCTCCGACTGGAGCTCCTACGAGCAGTACTTC.

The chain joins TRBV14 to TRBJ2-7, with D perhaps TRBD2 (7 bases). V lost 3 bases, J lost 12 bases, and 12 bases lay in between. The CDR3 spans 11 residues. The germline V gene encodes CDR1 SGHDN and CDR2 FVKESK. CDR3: CASSHGGGAYF. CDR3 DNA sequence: TGTGCCAGCAGCCATGGAGGGGGGGCGTACTTC. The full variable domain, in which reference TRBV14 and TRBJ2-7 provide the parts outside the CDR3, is EAGVTQFPSHSVIEKGQTVTLRCDPISGHDNLYWYRRVMGKEIKFLLHFVKESKQDESGMPNNRFLAERTGGTYSTLKVQPAELEDSGVYFCASSHGGGAYFGPGTRLTVT.

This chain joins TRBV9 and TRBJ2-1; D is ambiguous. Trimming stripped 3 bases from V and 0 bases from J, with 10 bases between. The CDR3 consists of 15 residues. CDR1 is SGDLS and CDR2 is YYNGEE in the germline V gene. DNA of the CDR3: TGTGCCAGCAGCGAAGGGCCACCCTCCTACAATGAGCAGTTCTTC. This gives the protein CASSEGPPSYNEQFF.

This CDR3 is CASSQDGLYEQYF. The CDR3 DNA sequence: TGTGCCAGCAGCCAAGATGGACTCTACGAGCAGTACTTC. The chain is built from TRBV4-2 and TRBJ2-7, with D tentatively TRBD2 (5 bases). The V and J ends lost 0 bases and 3 bases respectively, with 6 bases between them. The CDR3 sequence is 13 residues long. The V gene's germline CDR1 is LGHNA and CDR2 YNFKEQ.

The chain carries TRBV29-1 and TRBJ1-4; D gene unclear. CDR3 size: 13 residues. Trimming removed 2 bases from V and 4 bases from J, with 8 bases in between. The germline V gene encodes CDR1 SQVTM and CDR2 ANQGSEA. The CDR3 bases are TGCAGCGTTGAATTCGGGAGTAATGAAAAACTGTTTTTT. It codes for CSVEFGSNEKLFF.

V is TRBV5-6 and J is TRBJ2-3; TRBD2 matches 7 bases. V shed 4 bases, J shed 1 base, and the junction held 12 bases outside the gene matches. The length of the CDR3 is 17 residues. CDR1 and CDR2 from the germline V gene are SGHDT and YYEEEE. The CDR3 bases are TGTGCCAGCAGCCGGGGTCTAGGCGGGGGAGGCACAGATACGCAGTATTTT. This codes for CASSRGLGGGGTDTQYF.

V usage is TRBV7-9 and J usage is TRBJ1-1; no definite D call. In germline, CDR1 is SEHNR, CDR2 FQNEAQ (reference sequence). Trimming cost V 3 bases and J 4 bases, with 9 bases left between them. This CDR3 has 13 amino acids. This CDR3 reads CASSFSPGTEAFF. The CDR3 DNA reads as TGTGCCAGCAGCTTTTCCCCGGGCACTGAAGCTTTCTTT.

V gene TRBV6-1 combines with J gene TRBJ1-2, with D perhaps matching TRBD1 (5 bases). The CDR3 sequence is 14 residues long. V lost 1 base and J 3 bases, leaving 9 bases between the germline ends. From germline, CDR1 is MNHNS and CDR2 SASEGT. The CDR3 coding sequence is TGTGCCAGCAGTGAAGTTCGGGGGTACTATGGCTACACCTTC. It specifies CASSEVRGYYGYTF.

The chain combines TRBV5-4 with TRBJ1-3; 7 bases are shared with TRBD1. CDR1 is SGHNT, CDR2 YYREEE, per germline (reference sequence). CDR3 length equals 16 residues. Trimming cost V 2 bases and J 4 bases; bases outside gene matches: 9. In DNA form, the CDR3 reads TGTGCCAGCAGCTTTGACGGGGGACAGTTGGGAAACACCATATATTTT. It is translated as CASSFDGGQLGNTIYF.

In DNA, the CDR3 is TGTGCCAGCAGCTTAAAACTAGCGGGAAGGGATGAGCAGTTCTTC. Protein sequence: CASSLKLAGRDEQFF. The chain joins TRBV7-3 to TRBJ2-1, with 10 bases fitting TRBD2. The CDR3 extends over 15 amino acids. CDR1 is SGHTA, CDR2 FQGTGA, per germline. Losses at the gene ends were 1 base for V and 8 bases for J; bases not matched to a gene: 5.